This TCR beta chain was sequenced in a study of Ad26.COV2.S vaccination and SARS-CoV-2 variants. Study-wide context: As a participant in COV1001, the donor was in the Ad26.COV2.S trial arm. Intramuscular Ad26.COV2.S doses were given once or twice, 56 days apart. Study-wide results and limits: It is possible that the TCR breadth and depth analyses underestimated the total T cell responses.

With regard to this clone: Its cognate antigen is unknown.

Stated treatment: roughly 19 received Ad26.COV2.S at low or high dose, single or two shots; 5 received placebo; per-sample allocation not given. The study sampled participants on day 63 after the first vaccine or placebo injection. Using immunoSEQ multiplex PCR, the repertoire was profiled, and TCRdb retains in-frame clones only, with some absent. The sample shows 440,000 or so clones, 80% to 95% of them seen only once. The germline V and J ends were trimmed by 2 bases and 2 bases, with 12 bases remaining between them. From germline, CDR1 is SGHAT and CDR2 FQNNGV. The CDR3 loop spans 15 amino acids. The genes are TRBV11-2 and TRBJ2-5; D is uncertain. This specimen consisted of peripheral blood, obtained in a trial of Ad26.COV2.S vaccine versus placebo. This sequence originates from a person aged 18-60 years who received the Ad26.COV2.S COVID-19 vaccine or a placebo. The CDR3 loop reads CASSLRGLMQETQYF. The CDR3 DNA reads TGTGCCAGCAGCTTAAGAGGTCTAATGCAAGAGACCCAGTACTTC.